The 25 T cell receptor beta chains presented below share a single source sample, sequenced in a study of patients and donors after allogeneic stem cell transplantation. TCRdb called the RT-PCR reads again in MiXCR, with one record for every CDR3 protein. This repertoire shows roughly 880,000 distinct CDR3 sequences, about a sixth found once; its top ten account for 5% to 6.5%. The sequencing input was blood, either unsorted or a sorted T cell fraction (not recorded which). The source of these receptors is a human donor who was either an allogeneic HSCT recipient or a stem cell or donor lymphocyte infusion donor (not recorded which). It is not recorded whose cells these are; they may come from a transplant donor.

This clonotype turned up a few times. The chain employs TRBV20-1 and TRBJ1-1; D ambiguous. The V gene's germline CDR1 is DFQATT and CDR2 SNEGSKA (reference sequence). CDR3 length: 14 residues. V was clipped by 0 bases and J by 6 bases, with 14 bases between them. The CDR3 nucleotides read TGCAGTGCTAGAGATCGGGAGGACTCGGCTGAAGCTTTCTTT. Amino acids: CSARDREDSAEAFF.

The chain links TRBV2 to TRBJ1-2; 8 nucleotides align to TRBD1. Trimming took 4 bases from V and 2 from J; bases not matched to a gene: 12. The CDR3 has 17 residues. Germline V gene sequence: CDR1 SNHLY, CDR2 FYNNEI. Written as DNA, the CDR3 is TGTGCCAGCAGTGTCCGGCAGGGGGCGCGTTCGAACTATGGCTACACCTTC. Protein product: CASSVRQGARSNYGYTF.

This chain connects TRBV24-1 to TRBJ2-3, with 7 bases aligning to TRBD2. Trimming took 5 bases from V and 4 from J; bases not matched to a gene: 11. Germline V CDR1 and CDR2: KGHDR, SFDVKD. The CDR3 loop spans 16 amino acids. CDR3 in DNA: TGTGCCACCAGTGTTCCCCCGGGGGGAAATGCAGATACGCAGTATTTT. Translated: CATSVPPGGNADTQYF.

This clonotype has more than one count but fewer than ten. The CDR3 does not close with the conserved phenylalanine or tryptophan, likely indicating a read error. Because the CDR3's place on the DNA is in doubt, the DNA is left out and the CDR3 is given as listed by TCRdb. The chain uses TRBV27 and TRBJ2-7; the table gives TRBD2 as D, unverified against the DNA. CDR1 and CDR2 (germline): MNHEY, SMNVEV (reference sequence). Inclusive of both ends, the CDR3 amounts to 12 amino acids. The CDR3 here is CASSQKWREGRP.

In DNA, the CDR3 is TGTGCCAGTAGTCTCAGGACTAGCGGGAAAATCAATGAGCAGTTCTTC. This encodes CASSLRTSGKINEQFF. The V gene is TRBV19, the J gene TRBJ2-1; 12 positions agree with TRBD2. Trimming at V came to 5 bases and at J to 6 bases, leaving 8 bases not matched to a gene. CDR1 and CDR2 from the germline V gene are LNHDA and SQIVND (reference sequence). The CDR3 has 16 residues.

V gene TRBV7-3 combines with J gene TRBJ2-1, with 8 bases fitting TRBD2. The CDR3 sequence is 16 residues long. Trimming removed 3 bases from V and 0 bases from J; junction bases left unmatched: 4. The germline V gene has CDR1 SGHTA and CDR2 FQGTGA. CDR3 region: CASSFSGTSSYNEQFF. As DNA, the CDR3 is TGTGCCAGCAGCTTCTCCGGGACTAGCTCCTACAATGAGCAGTTCTTC.

In its sample, this clonotype was seen a few times. This chain links TRBV12-3 or TRBV12-4 with TRBJ1-4; D uncertain. This CDR3 comprises 15 residues. Trimming stripped 1 base from V and 5 bases from J, with 11 bases between. CDR3 DNA: TGTGCCAGCAGTTTAGATGTTACTAAAAATGAAAAACTGTTTTTT. Translating gives CASSLDVTKNEKLFF.

V gene TRBV28 combines with J gene TRBJ2-7; the match to TRBD2 covers 9 bases. The CDR3 spans 13 residues. The trim removed 7 bases at V and 6 bases at J, leaving 7 bases unmatched. Germline CDR1 is MDHEN and CDR2 is SYDVKM. CDR3 DNA: TGTGCCAGCACCCAGGGACTAGCTTCCGAGCAGTACTTC. Translation: CASTQGLASEQYF.

This clonotype occurred many times. V is TRBV12-3 or TRBV12-4 and J is TRBJ2-3; D remains unclear. Trimming took 6 bases from V and 6 from J, leaving 7 bases between them. The CDR3 covers 11 residues. CDR3 amino acids: CASSLRDTQYF. CDR3 nucleotides: TGTGCCAGCAGCTTAAGGGATACGCAGTATTTT.

This chain connects TRBV20-1 to TRBJ2-7; D is uncertain. Germline V gives CDR1 DFQATT, CDR2 SNEGSKA (reference sequence). Trimming took 0 bases from V and 2 from J, leaving 11 bases between them. CDR3 size: 14 residues. CDR3: CSARDLAAPYEQYF. The CDR3 DNA sequence: TGCAGTGCTAGAGATCTGGCGGCCCCCTACGAGCAGTACTTC.

The sample holds a few counts of this clonotype. V and J are TRBV3-1 and TRBJ2-4; D unresolved. Germline V CDR1 and CDR2: LGHDT, YNNKEL (reference sequence). This CDR3 is built from 16 residues. Between the trimmed V and J ends, which lost 3 bases and 4 bases, there was a span of 16 bases. The CDR3 nucleotides read TGTGCCAGCAGCCACCTAACCTCTAGTCGGAAAAACATTCAGTACTTC. As protein: CASSHLTSSRKNIQYF. Full variable domain (rest looked up from reference TRBV3-1 and TRBJ2-4): DTAVSQTPKYLVTQMGNDKSIKCEQNLGHDTMYWYKQDSKKFLKIMFSYNNKELIINETVPNRFSPKSPDKAHLNLHINSLELGDSAVYFCASSHLTSSRKNIQYFGAGTRLSVL.

As DNA, the CDR3 is TGTGCCAGCAGCTTAGTCGAAGATTTAAACACTGAAGCTTTCTTT. It translates to CASSLVEDLNTEAFF. The chain links TRBV11-2 to TRBJ1-1; D not resolved. The CDR3 totals 15 residues. V dropped 1 base and J dropped 2 bases, with 11 bases sitting between them. Germline V CDR1 and CDR2: SGHAT, FQNNGV.

This clonotype was seen repeatedly, ten times or more. The genes are TRBV12-3 or TRBV12-4 and TRBJ1-6; no definite D call. Trimming cost V 5 bases and J 8 bases, with 13 bases left between them. The CDR3 is 14 amino acids. The CDR3 nucleotides read TGTGCCAGCAGTAGCTTCCTCGGGGATTCACCCCTCCACTTT. It translates to CASSSFLGDSPLHF.

This clonotype was recorded a few times. V is TRBV9 and J is TRBJ1-5; D might be TRBD1 (5 bases). Trimming shortened V by 0 bases and J by 5 bases, and 12 bases separated the two germline ends. CDR3 length equals 15 residues. Germline-derived CDR1 and CDR2 are SGDLS and YYNGEE. CDR3 region: CASSVDPGKDQPQHF. CDR3 bases: TGTGCCAGCAGCGTAGACCCAGGGAAGGATCAGCCCCAGCATTTT.

The chain combines TRBV7-2 with TRBJ2-7, with 8 positions matching TRBD1. The CDR3 totals 14 residues. V lost 5 bases, J lost 2 bases, and 5 bases stayed unmatched. CDR1 and CDR2 from the germline V gene are SGHTA and FQGNSA. This CDR3 is CASSPGQAAYEQYF. CDR3 DNA sequence: TGTGCCAGCAGCCCGGGACAGGCTGCCTACGAGCAGTACTTC.

This clonotype was picked up many times. This rearrangement joins TRBV5-5 to TRBJ1-5; maybe TRBD1 (5 bases). The V end lost 4 bases, the J end lost 4 bases, and 9 bases lay between the germline ends. The V gene's germline CDR1 is SGHKS and CDR2 YYEKEE (reference sequence). This CDR3 region has 13 residues. Written as DNA, the CDR3 is TGTGCCAGCAGCCCGACAGCAAATCAGCCCCAGCATTTT. Its protein is CASSPTANQPQHF.

This clonotype was counted only a few times. The rearrangement uses TRBV4-1 and TRBJ2-7, with D perhaps assigned TRBD1 or TRBD2 (6 bases each). Trimming removed 1 base from V and 3 bases from J, with 10 bases in between. CDR3 length: 14 amino acids. CDR1 and CDR2 from the germline V gene are MGHRA and YSYEKL. CDR3 region: CASSQARGGYEQYF. For the CDR3, the DNA is TGCGCCAGCAGCCAAGCCAGGGGAGGCTACGAGCAGTACTTC.

The chain links TRBV6-1 to TRBJ1-1, with D possibly matching TRBD1 (5 bases). The CDR3 has 15 residues. Trimming stripped 6 bases from V and 3 bases from J, with 17 bases between. Germline V gene lookup returns CDR1 MNHNS and CDR2 SASEGT. CDR3 coding DNA: TGTGCCAGCAGCAACAGAAGAGGGGCTGACACTGAAGCTTTCTTT. This gives the protein CASSNRRGADTEAFF.

This sequence joins TRBV19 and TRBJ2-5; 8 nucleotides agree with TRBD1. Trimming took 5 bases from V and 1 from J; bases not matched to a gene: 6. The germline V gene encodes CDR1 LNHDA and CDR2 SQIVND (reference sequence). CDR3 length equals 15 residues. The CDR3 spells CASSRGQVLQETQYF. For the CDR3, the DNA is TGTGCCAGTAGTCGGGGACAGGTACTCCAAGAGACCCAGTACTTC.

The CDR3 sequence is CASSETVGNTEAFF. CDR3 nucleotide sequence: TGTGCCAGCAGCGAGACAGTGGGGAACACTGAAGCTTTCTTT. The gene calls are TRBV12-3 or TRBV12-4 and TRBJ1-1; perhaps TRBD1 as D (5 bases). The CDR3 has 14 residues. The V and J ends lost 6 bases and 1 base respectively, with 12 bases between them.

This clonotype has only a few counts. The gene calls are TRBV27 and TRBJ1-3; 7 bases line up with TRBD1. V shed 5 bases, J shed 0 bases, and the junction held 7 bases outside the gene matches. CDR3 length: 16 residues. Per germline, CDR1 MNHEY and CDR2 SMNVEV (reference sequence). As DNA, the CDR3 is TGTGCCAGCAGTCCCCGGACAGGCCTCTCTGGAAACACCATATATTTT. It is translated as CASSPRTGLSGNTIYF.

The chain carries TRBV25-1 and TRBJ1-1; unclear D gene. The germline gives CDR1 MGHDK, CDR2 SYGVNS. The CDR3 is 13 residues long. Trimming left V 7 bases short and J 4 bases short, with 13 bases between. The CDR3 protein is CASKLSDITEAFF. CDR3 DNA: TGTGCCAGCAAATTGAGCGACATCACTGAAGCTTTCTTT.

V gene TRBV10-3 combines with J gene TRBJ1-5; D possibly corresponds to TRBD1 (6 bases). The germline CDR1 and CDR2 sequences are ENHRY and SYGVKD. V lost 3 bases to trimming and J lost 5 bases, with 14 bases between them. This CDR3 has 15 amino acids. The CDR3 region has the DNA TGTGCCATCAGTGAAGGACCACAGGGCTATCAGCCCCAGCATTTT. It encodes CAISEGPQGYQPQHF.

This rearrangement joins TRBV7-8 to TRBJ2-7, with 9 bases matching TRBD2. The V gene end was trimmed by 5 bases and the J gene end by 1 base; junction bases not matched to a gene: 6. The CDR3 spans 15 residues. From germline, CDR1 is SGHVS and CDR2 FQNEAQ. CDR3 amino acids: CASSPRRGGSYEQYF. The DNA of the CDR3 is TGTGCCAGCAGCCCCCGGCGGGGGGGTTCCTACGAGCAGTACTTC.

V usage is TRBV3-1 and J usage is TRBJ2-5; D might be TRBD1 (5 bases). CDR1 and CDR2 (germline): LGHDT, YNNKEL (reference sequence). The V end lost 3 bases, the J end lost 4 bases, and 12 bases lay between the germline ends. This CDR3 is 14 amino acids long. The CDR3 nucleotides read TGTGCCAGCAGCCAGGGTGGTAGGGGAGAGACCCAGTACTTC. As protein: CASSQGGRGETQYF.